This T cell receptor beta chain comes out of a study of shared clonotypes between healthy human individuals. Study summary: Three plates each covered CD4 naive and memory; CD8 naive two, CD8 memory one.

The CDR3 loop spans 19 amino acids. Germline V gives CDR1 ENHRY, CDR2 SYGVKD. J lost 1 base, V lost 1 base, and 11 bases had no gene match. Only in-frame clones appear in the TCRdb table, and some are missing; sequencing was by immunoSEQ multiplex PCR. The profile covers 2.3 million or so clones, with over 85% appearing a single time and around 0.4% taken by the ten largest. The chain combines TRBV10-3 with TRBJ2-1; TRBD2 agrees at 9 bases. The receptor was derived from a man between 18 and 35 years old in good health. Some clones in this sample may be carry-over from other donors' samples. Source material: naive CD4+ T cells from PBMCs. Subset indicated: CD45RA+ positively selected. CDR3 region: CAISELGAGGPPSYNEQFF. CDR3 sequence (DNA): TGTGCCATCAGTGAGTTAGGTGCGGGAGGGCCTCCGTCCTACAATGAGCAGTTCTTC.